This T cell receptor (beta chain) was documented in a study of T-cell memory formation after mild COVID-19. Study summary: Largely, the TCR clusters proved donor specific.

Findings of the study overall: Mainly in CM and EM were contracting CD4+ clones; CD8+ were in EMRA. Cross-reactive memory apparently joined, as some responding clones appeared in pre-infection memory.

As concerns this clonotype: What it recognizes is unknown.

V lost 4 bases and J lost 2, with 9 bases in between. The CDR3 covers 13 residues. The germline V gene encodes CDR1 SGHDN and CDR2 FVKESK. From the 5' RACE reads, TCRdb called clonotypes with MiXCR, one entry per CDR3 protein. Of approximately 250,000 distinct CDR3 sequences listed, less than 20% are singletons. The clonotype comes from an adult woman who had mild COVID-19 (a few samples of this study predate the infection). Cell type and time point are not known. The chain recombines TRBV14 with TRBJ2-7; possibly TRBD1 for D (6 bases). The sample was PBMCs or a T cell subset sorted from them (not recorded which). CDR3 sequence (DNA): TGTGCCAGCAGCCCCAAGGGGGCCTACGAGCAGTACTTC. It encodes CASSPKGAYEQYF.